These 11 T cell receptor beta chains originate from one sample sequenced in a study of T-cell reconstitution after alpha-beta-depleted transplantation in children. Whole-study findings and limits: One year post-transplant, T-cell counts and diversity were largely derived from T cells produced anew.

Preparation of the TCRbeta library involved a method that used unique molecular identifiers. Using its own MiXCR run on the PCR reads, TCRdb lists one record per CDR3 protein. Of about 300,000 distinct CDR3 sequences listed, over 7% were seen once; the top ten hold around 10%. These TCRs' antigens remain unknown. Specimen: peripheral blood, collected 360 days after TCRalphabeta/CD19-depleted stem cell transplant. The receptors here all came from a female patient aged 2-15 years who had a stem cell transplant for Fanconi anemia, so the T cells may come from the graft donor.

This clonotype was recorded at least ten times. V usage is TRBV6-5 and J usage is TRBJ1-1; D is unresolved. The CDR3 sequence is 14 residues long. The germline V and J ends were trimmed by 2 bases and 3 bases, with 10 bases remaining between them. Germline-derived CDR1 and CDR2 are MNHEY and SVGAGI. CDR3 loop: CASSYRPADTEAFF. CDR3 coding DNA: TGTGCCAGCAGTTACCGCCCCGCGGACACTGAAGCTTTCTTT.

This clonotype turned up a few times. V usage is TRBV6-1 and J usage is TRBJ1-2; D ambiguous. Germline CDR1 MNHNS, CDR2 SASEGT. V shed 5 bases and J shed 4 bases, with 20 bases lying between them. This CDR3 has 16 amino acids. The CDR3 DNA follows: TGTGCCAGCAGTAAGAGTCTTGAGGTTTTCACCTATGGCTACACCTTC. The encoded protein is CASSKSLEVFTYGYTF.

The chain employs TRBV3-1 and TRBJ2-5; no firm D call. Per germline, CDR1 LGHDT and CDR2 YNNKEL (reference sequence). The CDR3 extends over 16 amino acids. V lost 0 bases and J 2 bases, leaving 13 bases between the germline ends. CDR3 bases: TGTGCCAGCAGCCAAGAGCCGGCTAGAGCTCAAGAGACCCAGTACTTC. Translation gives CASSQEPARAQETQYF.

This clonotype was seen at least ten times. The V gene is TRBV6-5, the J gene TRBJ2-2; the D is unclear. There are 12 residues in the CDR3. V dropped 5 bases and J dropped 7 bases, with 8 bases sitting between them. CDR1 and CDR2 from the germline V gene are MNHEY and SVGAGI. The CDR3 sequence is CASSPYFGELFF. The CDR3 nucleotides read TGTGCCAGCAGTCCTTATTTCGGGGAGCTGTTTTTT.

V is TRBV14 and J is TRBJ2-2; possible D gene TRBD1, 5 bases. V lost 1 base to trimming and J lost 1 base, with 16 bases between them. The CDR3 loop spans 18 amino acids. The germline V gene encodes CDR1 SGHDN and CDR2 FVKESK. The CDR3 spells CASSQVRRTTLNTGELFF. In DNA, the CDR3 is TGTGCCAGCAGCCAAGTCAGGCGGACAACCCTGAACACCGGGGAGCTGTTTTTT.

This clonotype appeared a few times. One end of the junction does not line up with germline, which may come from a read error. This chain links TRBV5-1 with TRBJ2-5; 8 bases are a match to TRBD1. The CDR3 length is 15 residues. Looked up from germline, CDR1 is SGHRS and CDR2 is YFSETQ. The chain's CDR3 is CASSLDRAHRFTQYF. CDR3 in DNA: TGCGCCAGCAGTTTGGACAGGGCACACCGTTTTACCCAGTACTTC.

This clonotype has ten or more counts. The chain links TRBV2 to TRBJ1-2; 7 bases align to TRBD1. Germline CDR1 SNHLY, CDR2 FYNNEI. The V gene end was trimmed by 10 bases and the J gene end by 8 bases; junction bases not matched to a gene: 7. CDR3 length: 11 residues. The CDR3 sequence is CANRQGDGYTF. CDR3 DNA: TGTGCCAACAGACAGGGTGACGGCTACACCTTC. The whole variable domain, remainder taken from reference TRBV2 and TRBJ1-2, is EPEVTQTPSHQVTQMGQEVILRCVPISNHLYFYWYRQILGQKVEFLVSFYNNEISEKSEIFDDQFSVERPDGSNFTLKIRSTKLEDSAMYFCANRQGDGYTFGSGTRLTVV.

In its sample, this clonotype was seen many times. The chain is built from TRBV20-1 and TRBJ2-7, with 11 bases that match TRBD2. This CDR3 spans 17 amino acids. Trimming cost V 6 bases and J 3 bases; bases outside gene matches: 16. Germline CDR1 and CDR2: DFQATT and SNEGSKA (reference sequence). CDR3 sequence reads: CSASLLAGVKGDYEQYF. As DNA, the CDR3 is TGCAGTGCCAGTTTACTAGCGGGAGTTAAAGGGGACTACGAGCAGTACTTC.

A few counts support this clonotype. The V gene is TRBV19, the J gene TRBJ2-3; 8 positions agree with TRBD2. V gave up 7 bases and J gave up 2 bases; unmatched junction bases: 5. CDR1 is LNHDA, CDR2 SQIVND, per germline (reference sequence). CDR3 length: 14 residues. CDR3 sequence reads: CASTPAGDTDTQYF. The CDR3 nucleotides read TGTGCCAGTACCCCAGCGGGGGACACAGATACGCAGTATTTT.

This clonotype has only a few counts. The chain carries TRBV7-2 and TRBJ1-2; TRBD1 matches 7 bases. CDR1 is SGHTA, CDR2 FQGNSA, per germline. This CDR3 is 15 amino acids long. V lost 5 bases to trimming and J lost 2 bases; unmatched junction nucleotides: 8. The DNA of the CDR3 is TGTGCCAGCAGCCTATTTTTACAGGGGAACTATGGCTACACCTTC. It specifies CASSLFLQGNYGYTF.

This clonotype has more than one count but fewer than ten. The chain has TRBV4-2 and TRBJ2-3; D assignment may be TRBD1 or TRBD2 (5 bases each). Trimming took 4 bases from V and 0 from J, leaving 17 bases between them. Germline CDR1 is LGHNA and CDR2 is YNFKEQ. The CDR3 is made up of 17 amino acids. CDR3 bases: TGTGCCAGCAGCCCCCTCGAGGGGACCTCTAGCACAGATACGCAGTATTTT. Its protein product is CASSPLEGTSSTDTQYF.